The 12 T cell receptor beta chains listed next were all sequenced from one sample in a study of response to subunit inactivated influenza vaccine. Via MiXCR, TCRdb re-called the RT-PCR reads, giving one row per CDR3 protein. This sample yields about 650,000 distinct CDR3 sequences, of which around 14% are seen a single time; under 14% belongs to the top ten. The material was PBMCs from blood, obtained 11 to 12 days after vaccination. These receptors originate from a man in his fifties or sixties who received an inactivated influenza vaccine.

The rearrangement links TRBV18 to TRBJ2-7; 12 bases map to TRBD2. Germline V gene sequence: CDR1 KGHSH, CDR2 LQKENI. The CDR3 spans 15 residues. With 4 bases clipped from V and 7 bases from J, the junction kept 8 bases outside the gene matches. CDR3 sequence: CASSQASGRAVEQYF. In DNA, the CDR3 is TGTGCCAGCTCACAGGCTAGCGGGAGGGCCGTTGAGCAGTACTTC.

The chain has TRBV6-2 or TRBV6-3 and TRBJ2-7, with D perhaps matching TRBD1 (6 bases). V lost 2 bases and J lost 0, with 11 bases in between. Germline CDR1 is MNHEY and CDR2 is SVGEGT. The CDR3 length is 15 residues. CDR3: CASSYAGQHSYEQYF. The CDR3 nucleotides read TGTGCCAGCAGTTACGCCGGACAGCACTCCTACGAGCAGTACTTC.

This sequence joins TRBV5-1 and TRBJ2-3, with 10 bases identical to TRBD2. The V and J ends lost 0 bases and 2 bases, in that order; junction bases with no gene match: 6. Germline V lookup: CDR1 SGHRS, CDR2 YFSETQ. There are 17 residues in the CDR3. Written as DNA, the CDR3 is TGCGCCAGCAGCTTGGGGACTAGCGGACCTATCACAGATACGCAGTATTTT. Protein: CASSLGTSGPITDTQYF.

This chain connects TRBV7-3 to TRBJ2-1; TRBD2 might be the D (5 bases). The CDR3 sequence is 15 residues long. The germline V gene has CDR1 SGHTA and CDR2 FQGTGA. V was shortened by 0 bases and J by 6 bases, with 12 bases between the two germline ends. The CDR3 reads CASSLTSLVTNEQFF. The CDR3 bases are TGTGCCAGCAGCTTAACTTCACTAGTTACCAATGAGCAGTTCTTC.

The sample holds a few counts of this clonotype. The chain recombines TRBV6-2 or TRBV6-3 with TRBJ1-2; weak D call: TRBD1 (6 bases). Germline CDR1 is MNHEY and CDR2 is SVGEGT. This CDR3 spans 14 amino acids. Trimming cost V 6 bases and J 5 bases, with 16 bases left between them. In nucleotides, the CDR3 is TGTGCCAGCAGCGGAGGACAGAGGATTTATGGCTACACCTTC. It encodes CASSGGQRIYGYTF.

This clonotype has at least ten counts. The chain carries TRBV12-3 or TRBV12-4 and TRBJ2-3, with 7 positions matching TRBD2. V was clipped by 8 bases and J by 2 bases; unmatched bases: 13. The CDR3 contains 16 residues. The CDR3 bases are TGTGCCAGCCACGATGGGGGGGGGTCCCACACAGATACGCAGTATTTT. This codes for CASHDGGGSHTDTQYF.

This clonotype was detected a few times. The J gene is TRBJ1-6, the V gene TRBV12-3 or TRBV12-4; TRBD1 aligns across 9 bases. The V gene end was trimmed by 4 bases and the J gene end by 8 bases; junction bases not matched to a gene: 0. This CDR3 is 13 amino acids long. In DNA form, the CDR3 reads TGTGCCAGCAGTTGGACAGGGGATTCACCCCTCCACTTT. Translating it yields CASSWTGDSPLHF.

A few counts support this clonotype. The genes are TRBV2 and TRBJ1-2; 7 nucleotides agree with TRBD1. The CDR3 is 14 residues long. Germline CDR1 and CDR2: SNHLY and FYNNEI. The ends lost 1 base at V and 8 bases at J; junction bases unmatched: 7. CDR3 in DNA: TGTGCCAGCAGTGAAGTTATAGGGGGCGAAGGCTACACCTTC. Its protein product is CASSEVIGGEGYTF.

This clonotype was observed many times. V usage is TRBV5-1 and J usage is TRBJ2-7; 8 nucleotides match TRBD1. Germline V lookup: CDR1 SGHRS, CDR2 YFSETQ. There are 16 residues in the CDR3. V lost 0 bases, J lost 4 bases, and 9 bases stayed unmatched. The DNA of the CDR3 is TGCGCCAGCAGCTTGGGCGCCGGGACAGGTGATTACGAGCAGTACTTC. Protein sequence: CASSLGAGTGDYEQYF.

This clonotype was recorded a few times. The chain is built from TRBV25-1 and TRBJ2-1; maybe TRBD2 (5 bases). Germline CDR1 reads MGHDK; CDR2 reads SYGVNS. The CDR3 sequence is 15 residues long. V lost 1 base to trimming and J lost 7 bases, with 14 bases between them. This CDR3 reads CASSESEVKRNEQFF. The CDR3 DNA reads TGTGCCAGCAGTGAATCGGAGGTGAAGAGGAATGAGCAGTTCTTC.

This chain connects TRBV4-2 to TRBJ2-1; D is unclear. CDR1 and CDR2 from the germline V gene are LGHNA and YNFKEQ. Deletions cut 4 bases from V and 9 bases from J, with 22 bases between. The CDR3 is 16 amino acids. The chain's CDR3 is CASSPGRSGRYFEQFF. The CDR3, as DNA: TGTGCCAGCAGCCCCGGGCGTTCGGGCAGGTACTTTGAGCAGTTCTTC.

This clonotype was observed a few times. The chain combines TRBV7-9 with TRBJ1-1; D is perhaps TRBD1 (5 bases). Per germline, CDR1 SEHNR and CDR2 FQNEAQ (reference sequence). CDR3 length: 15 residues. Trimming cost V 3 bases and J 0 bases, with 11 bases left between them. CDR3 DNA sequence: TGTGCCAGCAGCTTGACCGGGACGGTGAACACTGAAGCTTTCTTT. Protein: CASSLTGTVNTEAFF.